The source of this TCR beta chain is a study of CD8+ T cells in alopecia areata. With regard to this clone: The antigen is undetermined.

Investigators isolated RNA and reverse transcribed it into cDNA to act as the sequencing template. Sequencing used immunoSEQ multiplex PCR; TCRdb keeps in-frame clones, though not all of them. The repertoire includes fewer than 250,000 clones, roughly three fifths of them detected once, and less than 0.8% sits in the top ten. Study-wide results and caveats: Tofacitinib significantly lowered scalp clonality and expanded CD8+ clones among the top 100.

Treatment here: oral pan-JAK inhibitor, 5-10 mg twice daily. There are 11 residues in the CDR3. The V and J ends lost 4 bases and 8 bases respectively, with 11 bases between them. The germline V gene encodes CDR1 GTSNPN and CDR2 SVGIG (reference sequence). This sample comprised CD4+ T cells sorted from blood, obtained at week 4, from a patient treated with tofacitinib. This TCR was sampled from a human donor with alopecia areata. The gene calls are TRBV30 and TRBJ1-1; D is undetermined. This chain's CDR3 is CAWNLRAEAFF. CDR3 DNA: TGTGCCTGGAACCTTCGGGCCGAAGCTTTCTTT. Full variable domain (outside the CDR3, taken from reference TRBV30 and TRBJ1-1): SQTIHQWPATLVQPVGSPLSLECTVEGTSNPNLYWYRQAAGRGLQLLFYSVGIGQISSEVPQNLSASRPQDRQFILSSKKLLLSDSGFYLCAWNLRAEAFFGQGTRLTVV.